This entry lists 20 T cell receptor beta chains sequenced from one sample in a study of Ad26.COV2.S vaccination and SARS-CoV-2 variants. Clones were read by immunoSEQ multiplex PCR, and TCRdb kept only the in-frame ones, dropping some. The sample lists roughly 400,000 clones; around 92% were seen once. The sample's treatment: approximately 18 received Ad26.COV2.S at low or high dose, single or two shots; several received placebo; per-sample allocation not given. Collection of the samples took place on day 63 after the first injection of vaccine or placebo. Here the sequenced sample was peripheral blood, taken in a trial of Ad26.COV2.S vaccine versus placebo. The receptors originated from a person between 18 and 59 years old who received the Ad26.COV2.S COVID-19 vaccine or a placebo.

CDR3 bases: TGTGCCAGTAGTGACAGGTCCTACGAGCAGTACTTC. This translates into CASSDRSYEQYF. The rearrangement joins TRBV19 to TRBJ2-7, with a tentative D call TRBD1 (6 bases). V dropped 5 bases and J dropped 1 base, with 6 bases sitting between them. The CDR3 runs to 12 residues. CDR1 and CDR2 from the germline V gene are LNHDA and SQIVND (reference sequence). Full variable domain (outside the CDR3, taken from reference TRBV19 and TRBJ2-7): DGGITQSPKYLFRKEGQNVTLSCEQNLNHDAMYWYRQDPGQGLRLIYYSQIVNDFQKGDIAEGYSVSREKKESFPLTVTSAQKNPTAFYLCASSDRSYEQYFGPGTRLTVT.

The chain is built from TRBV6-6 and TRBJ2-2, with D uncertain. The CDR3 sequence is 14 residues long. Trimming shortened V by 8 bases and J by 1 base, and 11 bases separated the two germline ends. CDR1 and CDR2 (germline): MNHNY, SVGAGI (reference sequence). In DNA form, the CDR3 reads TGTGCCAGCTGTGACGGTCGGAACACCGGGGAGCTGTTTTTT. Protein sequence: CASCDGRNTGELFF.

The chain links TRBV18 to TRBJ1-2, with 7 bases aligning to TRBD1. The J segment lost 5 bases and the V segment lost 3 bases, leaving 9 bases of the junction unmatched. Per the germline V gene, CDR1 is KGHSH and CDR2 is LQKENI. This CDR3 spans 15 amino acids. DNA for the CDR3: TGTGCCAGCTCACCTAATTCCGGGACAGAGTATGGCTACACCTTC. Translated: CASSPNSGTEYGYTF.

A note on this clone: Other DNA sequences in the sample encode the same CDR3. The V gene is TRBV19, the J gene TRBJ2-7, with TRBD1 matching over 8 bases. J was trimmed by 1 base and V by 5 bases; bases with no gene match: 4. The CDR3 contains 14 residues. CDR1 is LNHDA and CDR2 is SQIVND in the germline V gene (reference sequence). The CDR3 reads CASSPWTGSYEQYF. Written as DNA, the CDR3 is TGTGCCAGTAGTCCTTGGACAGGGTCCTACGAGCAGTACTTC.

The CDR3 bases are TGTGCCAGCAGTGATCCCGTTCGTAGCTCCTACAATGAGCAGTTCTTC. It encodes CASSDPVRSSYNEQFF. This chain uses TRBV2 with TRBJ2-1; D is uncertain. The V gene lost 3 bases and the J gene lost 0 bases, with 12 bases spanning the gap. Germline V gene data show CDR1 as SNHLY and CDR2 as FYNNEI. The CDR3 length is 16 residues.

The V and J genes are TRBV5-1 and TRBJ1-1, with D maybe TRBD1 (5 bases). Trimming cost V 4 bases and J 5 bases, with 21 bases left between them. Germline loops: CDR1 SGHRS, CDR2 YFSETQ. The CDR3 covers 16 residues. The CDR3 region is CASSQTPGPVGTEAFF. CDR3 nucleotides: TGCGCCAGCAGCCAGACTCCAGGGCCTGTAGGTACTGAAGCTTTCTTT.

The gene calls are TRBV4-3 and TRBJ2-7; 8 bases fit TRBD2. In germline, CDR1 is LGHNA, CDR2 YSLEER. This CDR3 has 14 residues. The trim removed 1 base at V and 5 bases at J, leaving 4 bases unmatched. The CDR3, as DNA: TGCGCCAGCAGCCAAGTACCGGGGGGGGACGAGCAGTACTTC. It codes for CASSQVPGGDEQYF.

The V and J genes are TRBV2 and TRBJ2-7; 11 bases fit TRBD2. V was clipped by 2 bases and J by 2 bases; unmatched bases: 8. The V gene's germline CDR1 is SNHLY and CDR2 FYNNEI. The CDR3 extends over 17 amino acids. The CDR3 coding sequence is TGTGCCAGCAGTGAATACGATACTAGCGGGGGTACCTACGAGCAGTACTTC. Translating gives CASSEYDTSGGTYEQYF.

This chain connects TRBV6-2 or TRBV6-3 to TRBJ2-5; no clear D gene. This CDR3 is built from 11 residues. The V gene lost 4 bases and the J gene lost 1 base, with 1 base spanning the gap. Germline lookup yields CDR1 MNHEY and CDR2 SVGEGT. CDR3 region: CASSFQETQYF. In DNA, the CDR3 is TGTGCCAGCAGTTTCCAAGAGACCCAGTACTTC.

The gene calls are TRBV28 and TRBJ2-7, with D hard to call. CDR1 is MDHEN and CDR2 is SYDVKM in the germline V gene. The CDR3 extends over 14 amino acids. The V end lost 6 bases, the J end lost 0 bases, and 12 bases lay between the germline ends. In nucleotides, the CDR3 is TGTGCCAGCAGCCCCATACTAAGCTCCTACGAGCAGTACTTC. As protein: CASSPILSSYEQYF.

The chain links TRBV18 to TRBJ2-7; D gene uncertain. Germline V gene lookup returns CDR1 KGHSH and CDR2 LQKENI. The V and J ends lost 2 bases and 7 bases respectively, with 15 bases between them. The CDR3 has 14 residues. The chain's CDR3 is CASSPNPAGHEQYF. DNA of the CDR3: TGTGCCAGCTCACCAAACCCCGCCGGGCATGAGCAGTACTTC. Supplemented by reference TRBV18 and TRBJ2-7, the full variable domain reads NAGVMQNPRHLVRRRGQEARLRCSPMKGHSHVYWYRQLPEEGLKFMVYLQKENIIDESGMPKERFSAEFPKEGPSILRIQQVVRGDSAAYFCASSPNPAGHEQYFGPGTRLTVT.

The chain employs TRBV11-2 and TRBJ2-1; the D gene is possibly TRBD2 (5 bases). Per the germline V gene, CDR1 is SGHAT and CDR2 is FQNNGV. CDR3 length equals 14 residues. Trimming shortened V by 5 bases and J by 3 bases, and 11 bases separated the two germline ends. The CDR3 coding sequence is TGTGCCAGCAGCCTCGGACTCGACTACAATGAGCAGTTCTTC. This sequence encodes CASSLGLDYNEQFF.

The DNA for the CDR3 is TGTGCCAGCAGCGAGACTAGCGGGGAGGCTGAGCAGTTCTTC. It is translated as CASSETSGEAEQFF. This chain links TRBV5-4 with TRBJ2-1; 11 bases match TRBD2. The germline V gene has CDR1 SGHNT and CDR2 YYREEE (reference sequence). The CDR3 has 14 residues. V trimming: 4 bases; J trimming: 9 bases; junction bases outside the gene matches: 6.

This clone was seen a single time. The chain couples TRBV5-1 to TRBJ2-7; perhaps TRBD1 as D (6 bases). Germline V gives CDR1 SGHRS, CDR2 YFSETQ. Trimming stripped 4 bases from V and 2 bases from J, with 13 bases between. The CDR3 extends over 14 amino acids. The CDR3 region is CASSPRDKTYEQYF. For the CDR3, the DNA is TGCGCCAGCAGCCCGAGGGACAAGACCTACGAGCAGTACTTC.

J is TRBJ2-7 and V is TRBV10-3; 9 bases are a match to TRBD1. Looked up from germline, CDR1 is ENHRY and CDR2 is SYGVKD. The CDR3 length is 14 residues. V was clipped by 2 bases and J by 4 bases; unmatched bases: 3. CDR3 residues: CAISERQGGYEQYF. The CDR3 nucleotides are TGTGCCATCAGTGAGCGACAGGGGGGGTACGAGCAGTACTTC.

This rearrangement joins TRBV5-1 to TRBJ1-1; 10 bases agree with TRBD1. V gave up 9 bases and J gave up 0 bases; unmatched junction bases: 11. This CDR3 is built from 16 residues. From germline, CDR1 is SGHRS and CDR2 YFSETQ. CDR3 coding DNA: TGCGCCACCCAGAGCGGACAGGGGGTCCTGAACACTGAAGCTTTCTTT. Its translation: CATQSGQGVLNTEAFF.

The genes are TRBV6-5 and TRBJ2-5, with TRBD2 matching 10 bases. This CDR3 is built from 15 residues. The junction had 8 bases not matched to a gene; V was cut back by 6 bases and J by 4 bases. The V gene's germline CDR1 is MNHEY and CDR2 SVGAGI. The CDR3 nucleotides read TGTGCCAGCAGCCAAAAGGGACTAGCGATAGAGACCCAGTACTTC. Amino acids: CASSQKGLAIETQYF.

The chain combines TRBV5-4 with TRBJ2-5; no clear D. This CDR3 has 16 amino acids. Germline loops: CDR1 SGHNT, CDR2 YYREEE (reference sequence). The germline V and J ends were trimmed by 0 bases and 6 bases, with 18 bases remaining between them. The CDR3 DNA is TGTGCCAGCAGCTTGGGGCAGAGCTTACTGGATCAGACCCAGTACTTC. Its translation: CASSLGQSLLDQTQYF.

The V call is TRBV12-3 or TRBV12-4, the J call TRBJ1-5; 7 bases fit TRBD1. V was clipped by 5 bases and J by 5 bases; unmatched bases: 0. The CDR3 length is 12 residues. DNA of the CDR3: TGTGCCAGCAGTCAGGGGGATCAGCCCCAGCATTTT. Its translation is CASSQGDQPQHF.

V and J are TRBV3-1 (or the pseudogene TRBV3-2) and TRBJ1-1, with D uncertain. Germline V gene sequence: CDR1 LGHDT, CDR2 YNNKEL (reference sequence). The CDR3 is made up of 15 amino acids. V gave up 3 bases and J gave up 0 bases, with 11 bases separating them. CDR3 loop: CASSQVMPMNTEAFF. The CDR3 bases are TGTGCCAGCAGCCAGGTCATGCCCATGAACACTGAAGCTTTCTTT.